This T cell receptor beta chain was documented in a study of T cell responses to AZD1222 COVID-19 vaccine. General observations from the study: Two AZD1222 administrations were followed by greater Spike-specific TCR breadth and depth. Females made up more of the donors, who were largely white British, and clonal diversity may have come out too low. Along spike, vaccine-associated CD4 TCRs were found throughout, with dominance at 160-218 and 743-854.

Note on this clone: Its specificity is unknown.

Trimming removed 10 bases at V and 0 bases at J, with 16 bases between. The germline V gene has CDR1 SNHLY and CDR2 FYNNEI. There are 14 residues in the CDR3. Sequencing used immunoSEQ multiplex PCR; TCRdb keeps in-frame clones, though not all of them. Among about 70,000 clones listed, around 85% were seen once. The V gene is TRBV2, the J gene TRBJ2-7; no firm D call. Sequencing was performed on peripheral blood, taken on day 0 of AZD1222 vaccination. The origin of this receptor is an adult in good health. DNA for the CDR3: TGTGCCACCGATCGGATGGTAGACTCCTACGAGCAGTACTTC. Translation: CATDRMVDSYEQYF.